This T cell receptor (beta chain) was identified in a study of blood T cell repertoires in COVID-19. Membership in each cohort depended on participant-reported clinical history. How the authors handled the data: Amplified reference gene primers provided the basis for estimating nucleated cell counts. The assay was immunoSEQ multiplex PCR, and TCRdb's table has in-frame clones only and misses some. That table gives V, J and clone size, and the DNA gave D and trimming. The table lists more than 350,000 clones, 80% to 90% of them singletons. The sequencing input was PBMCs or T cells enriched from blood (not recorded which). The TCR originated in a young man who had recovered from COVID-19.

This chain's CDR3 is CASSPLREQYF. The CDR3 DNA sequence: TGTGCCAGCAGCCCTCTCCGGGAGCAGTACTTC. This chain uses TRBV16 with TRBJ2-7; D remains ambiguous. V gave up 4 bases and J gave up 7 bases, with 8 bases separating them. Germline assignment: CDR1 KGHSY and CDR2 FQNENV. There are 11 residues in the CDR3.